Below, 30 T cell receptor beta chains from the same sample are listed, as sequenced in a study of cytomegalovirus exposure and HLA in healthy donors. The PCR was carried out with 60 Vbeta primers and 13 Jbeta primers. The assay was immunoSEQ multiplex PCR, and TCRdb's table has in-frame clones only and misses some. This table has some 200,000 clones, roughly 80% appearing once. The sequenced material came from PBMCs. These receptors all come from a woman between 45 and 60 years old in good health and CMV-seropositive.

The rearrangement links TRBV25-1 to TRBJ1-1; TRBD1 is a possible D gene (6 bases). Germline-derived CDR1 and CDR2 are MGHDK and SYGVNS. Trimming took 4 bases from V and 6 from J, leaving 21 bases between them. The CDR3 runs to 16 residues. The CDR3 nucleotides are TGTGCCAGCAGTGTCGGGGGAGGGGGATCGAGGGCTGAAGCTTTCTTT. The encoded protein is CASSVGGGGSRAEAFF.

The rearrangement joins TRBV7-9 to TRBJ2-3; 11 positions match TRBD2. The ends lost 5 bases at V and 9 bases at J; junction bases unmatched: 7. This CDR3 is 14 amino acids long. The germline CDR1 and CDR2 sequences are SEHNR and FQNEAQ (reference sequence). This chain's CDR3 is CASSLGTSGLTQYF. In DNA, the CDR3 is TGTGCCAGCAGCCTGGGGACTAGCGGCTTAACGCAGTATTTT.

The J gene is TRBJ2-2, the V gene TRBV6-1; D ambiguous. The CDR3 loop spans 14 amino acids. Germline V gene lookup returns CDR1 MNHNS and CDR2 SASEGT. Trimming took off 7 bases at V and 1 base at J, with 10 bases between the two ends. This CDR3 reads CASNLLVNTGELFF. The CDR3 DNA sequence: TGTGCCAGCAATTTACTCGTGAACACCGGGGAGCTGTTTTTT.

The rearrangement uses TRBV7-9 and TRBJ1-4; 8 bases align to TRBD1. V trimming: 0 bases; J trimming: 6 bases; junction bases outside the gene matches: 3. Germline assignment: CDR1 SEHNR and CDR2 FQNEAQ (reference sequence). CDR3 length: 15 amino acids. CDR3 DNA: TGTGCCAGCAGCTTAGCCGGGACAGGAGATGAAAAACTGTTTTTT. It yields the protein CASSLAGTGDEKLFF.

J is TRBJ2-7 and V is TRBV18; TRBD1 agrees at 8 bases. Per germline, CDR1 KGHSH and CDR2 LQKENI. Unmatched junction bases numbered 8, after V lost 6 bases and J lost 4 bases. The CDR3 sequence is 14 residues long. The CDR3 here is CASSLGQGRYEQYF. In DNA, the CDR3 is TGTGCCAGCTCTCTTGGACAGGGTAGATACGAGCAGTACTTC. Based on the CDR3 plus reference TRBV18 and TRBJ2-7, the full variable domain is NAGVMQNPRHLVRRRGQEARLRCSPMKGHSHVYWYRQLPEEGLKFMVYLQKENIIDESGMPKERFSAEFPKEGPSILRIQQVVRGDSAAYFCASSLGQGRYEQYFGPGTRLTVT.

This clone was counted once. The rearrangement links TRBV15 to TRBJ1-4; tentatively, D is TRBD1 (6 bases). The CDR3 extends over 14 amino acids. The ends were cut back, 0 bases at V and 5 bases at J, with 7 bases in the middle. Germline CDR1 LNHNV, CDR2 YYDKDF (reference sequence). The CDR3 loop reads CATSREGQNEKLFF. The CDR3 DNA sequence: TGTGCCACCAGCAGAGAGGGACAAAATGAAAAACTGTTTTTT.

The rearrangement links TRBV7-9 to TRBJ1-3; D is undetermined. This CDR3 contains 15 residues. The germline CDR1 and CDR2 sequences are SEHNR and FQNEAQ (reference sequence). V shed 5 bases and J shed 4 bases, with 15 bases lying between them. The CDR3 DNA follows: TGTGCCAGCAGCCCCAGTGGTGGCTCAGGAAACACCATATATTTT. Residues: CASSPSGGSGNTIYF.

Worth noting for this clone: Sequence at one end of the junction differs from germline and may be a read error. V and J are TRBV29-1 and TRBJ1-4; D might be TRBD1 (5 bases). Germline V gene data show CDR1 as SQVTM and CDR2 as ANQGSEA. The CDR3 length is 13 residues. This CDR3 is CSAETALGEELFF. The CDR3 nucleotides are TGCAGCGCTGAGACAGCCCTGGGTGAAGAACTGTTTTTT.

This clone occurred a few times. V gene TRBV4-1 combines with J gene TRBJ2-7; D may be TRBD1 (5 bases). V lost 1 base, J lost 2 bases, and 12 bases lay in between. The germline CDR1 and CDR2 sequences are MGHRA and YSYEKL. The CDR3 totals 15 residues. CDR3 sequence reads: CASSQAYRQTYEQYF. Here the CDR3 DNA reads TGCGCCAGCAGCCAAGCCTACCGACAGACCTACGAGCAGTACTTC.

CDR3 in amino acids: CASYRDPNNSPLHF. The CDR3 DNA reads TGTGCCAGCTACAGGGACCCTAATAATTCACCCCTCCACTTT. The chain links TRBV2 to TRBJ1-6, with D perhaps matching TRBD1 (6 bases). The CDR3 length is 14 residues. Per the germline V gene, CDR1 is SNHLY and CDR2 is FYNNEI. The V gene lost 8 bases and the J gene lost 5 bases, with 13 bases spanning the gap.

J is TRBJ1-3 and V is TRBV11-2, with D unresolved. This CDR3 contains 15 residues. V lost 1 base, J lost 3 bases, and 10 bases lay in between. Germline V gene sequence: CDR1 SGHAT, CDR2 FQNNGV. CDR3 DNA: TGTGCCAGCAGCTTAGCGGGTAGGATTGGAAACACCATATATTTT. Protein product: CASSLAGRIGNTIYF.

The CDR3 DNA is TGTGCCAGCCAAAGAAAGACAGGGGGCACAGATACGCAGTATTTT. This encodes CASQRKTGGTDTQYF. The chain couples TRBV11-2 to TRBJ2-3, with 8 bases that match TRBD1. In germline, CDR1 is SGHAT, CDR2 FQNNGV. The CDR3 loop spans 15 amino acids. The junction had 8 bases not matched to a gene; V was cut back by 8 bases and J by 1 base.

The rearrangement joins TRBV2 to TRBJ1-5; perhaps TRBD1 as D (6 bases). Looked up from germline, CDR1 is SNHLY and CDR2 is FYNNEI. The CDR3 length is 14 residues. Trimming took 4 bases from V and 7 from J, leaving 14 bases between them. The CDR3 region is CASSVEQGVQPQHF. The CDR3 DNA is TGTGCCAGCAGTGTGGAACAGGGCGTCCAGCCCCAGCATTTT.

The chain carries TRBV10-3 and TRBJ1-5; D remains ambiguous. This CDR3 region has 13 residues. Germline V gene lookup returns CDR1 ENHRY and CDR2 SYGVKD. Trimming stripped 0 bases from V and 6 bases from J, with 6 bases between. Written as DNA, the CDR3 is TGTGCCATCAGTGAGTCCACGGTTCAGCCCCAGCATTTT. Protein product: CAISESTVQPQHF.

The J gene is TRBJ2-5, the V gene TRBV7-6; 9 bases align to TRBD1. Germline V lookup: CDR1 SGHVS, CDR2 FNYEAQ. V gave up 5 bases and J gave up 7 bases; unmatched junction bases: 14. The CDR3 has 16 residues. The CDR3 protein is CASSPTLDRGGRTQYF. CDR3 bases: TGTGCCAGCAGCCCCACTTTAGACAGGGGGGGCCGGACCCAGTACTTC. Full variable domain (outside the CDR3, taken from reference TRBV7-6 and TRBJ2-5): GAGVSQSPRYKVTKRGQDVALRCDPISGHVSLYWYRQALGQGPEFLTYFNYEAQQDKSGLPNDRFSAERPEGSISTLTIQRTEQRDSAMYRCASSPTLDRGGRTQYFGPGTRLLVL.

V and J are TRBV11-2 and TRBJ2-7; tentative D call: TRBD2 (5 bases). Germline assignment: CDR1 SGHAT and CDR2 FQNNGV. Trimming pared 0 bases from V and 2 bases from J, leaving 8 bases between. The CDR3 sequence is 14 residues long. CDR3 sequence: CASSLEVGAYEQYF. The CDR3 coding sequence is TGTGCCAGCAGCTTAGAGGTGGGAGCCTACGAGCAGTACTTC.

This clone was found once. The chain employs TRBV7-9 and TRBJ2-2; D gene uncertain. Trimming took 5 bases from V and 3 from J, leaving 10 bases between them. CDR3 length: 14 residues. Germline CDR1 is SEHNR and CDR2 is FQNEAQ (reference sequence). CDR3 loop: CASSHRSYTGELFF. As DNA, the CDR3 is TGTGCCAGCAGCCACCGGTCCTACACCGGGGAGCTGTTTTTT.

This sequence joins TRBV12-5 and TRBJ2-1, with D possibly matching TRBD1 (6 bases). This CDR3 comprises 13 residues. V lost 0 bases to trimming and J lost 6 bases, with 6 bases between them. The germline CDR1 and CDR2 sequences are LGHNT and FRNRAP. The CDR3: CASGLVGGNEQFF. CDR3 in DNA: TGTGCTAGTGGTTTGGTAGGGGGCAATGAGCAGTTCTTC.

This clone has more than one count but fewer than ten. The chain links TRBV28 to TRBJ2-7; 13 bases align to TRBD2. The CDR3 is made up of 17 amino acids. Germline V gene sequence: CDR1 MDHEN, CDR2 SYDVKM. The J segment lost 0 bases and the V segment lost 6 bases, leaving 8 bases of the junction unmatched. DNA of the CDR3: TGTGCCAGCAGCCCTCGACTAGCGGGAGGACTCTCCTACGAGCAGTACTTC. It yields the protein CASSPRLAGGLSYEQYF.

CDR3 nucleotide sequence: TGTGCCAGCAGTTCGTCGGGGATCTGGGAGACCCAGTACTTC. Its translation: CASSSSGIWETQYF. This chain links TRBV28 with TRBJ2-5, with D tentatively TRBD2 (5 bases). Germline V gene data show CDR1 as MDHEN and CDR2 as SYDVKM. The CDR3 contains 14 residues. V was shortened by 4 bases and J by 5 bases, with 14 bases between the two germline ends.

This chain uses TRBV4-3 with TRBJ1-2; possibly TRBD1 for D (5 bases). The ends were cut back, 4 bases at V and 4 bases at J, with 13 bases in the middle. The CDR3 is 14 amino acids. Germline assignment: CDR1 LGHNA and CDR2 YSLEER. The CDR3 coding sequence is TGCGCCAGCAGCCCTGTCGGGGGAACCTATGGCTACACCTTC. Translated: CASSPVGGTYGYTF.

The chain is built from TRBV7-6 and TRBJ2-1; TRBD2 aligns across 13 bases. The CDR3 is 17 amino acids. V gave up 3 bases and J gave up 8 bases; unmatched junction bases: 10. Per the germline V gene, CDR1 is SGHVS and CDR2 is FNYEAQ. CDR3 loop: CASSFPGLAGDKDEQFF. CDR3 coding DNA: TGTGCCAGCAGCTTCCCCGGACTAGCGGGAGACAAGGATGAGCAGTTCTTC.

This sequence joins TRBV27 and TRBJ2-7, with D maybe TRBD2 (6 bases). The length of the CDR3 is 15 residues. From germline, CDR1 is MNHEY and CDR2 SMNVEV (reference sequence). Trimming cost V 3 bases and J 2 bases, with 14 bases left between them. In DNA, the CDR3 is TGTGCCAGCAGTTTTTCTAGCGCACTCACCTACGAGCAGTACTTC. Encoded protein: CASSFSSALTYEQYF.

The V call is TRBV7-2, the J call TRBJ1-2; 8 positions agree with TRBD1. Germline CDR1 reads SGHTA; CDR2 reads FQGNSA. The CDR3 is made up of 14 amino acids. V lost 4 bases, J lost 8 bases, and 9 bases stayed unmatched. CDR3 residues: CASSSGRDRQGYTF. The DNA for the CDR3 is TGTGCCAGCAGCTCAGGAAGGGACAGGCAAGGCTACACCTTC.

The gene calls are TRBV5-1 and TRBJ2-1, with TRBD2 matching over 12 bases. The CDR3 consists of 16 residues. J gave up 11 bases and V 3 bases, and 12 bases lay outside the gene matches. Germline CDR1 reads SGHRS; CDR2 reads YFSETQ. CDR3 in DNA: TGCGCCAGCAGCTCGGGACTAGCGGGCGTCAATGAGCAGCAGTTCTTC. Translated, it gives CASSSGLAGVNEQQFF.

The V and J genes are TRBV6-1 and TRBJ1-2, with D perhaps TRBD1 (6 bases). The V end lost 0 bases, the J end lost 4 bases, and 12 bases lay between the germline ends. The CDR3 length is 15 residues. CDR1 is MNHNS and CDR2 is SASEGT in the germline V gene. CDR3 sequence: CASSEAPGQIYGYTF. As DNA, the CDR3 is TGTGCCAGCAGTGAAGCGCCAGGACAGATCTATGGCTACACCTTC.

The V gene is TRBV11-2, the J gene TRBJ1-2; D not certain. Looked up from germline, CDR1 is SGHAT and CDR2 is FQNNGV. V gave up 5 bases and J gave up 6 bases, with 10 bases separating them. The CDR3 contains 12 residues. The CDR3 DNA sequence: TGTGCCAGCAGCCTCCTGAGGGATGGCTACACCTTC. Protein: CASSLLRDGYTF.

The V and J genes are TRBV28 and TRBJ2-7; 9 bases are shared with TRBD1. Germline CDR1 reads MDHEN; CDR2 reads SYDVKM. The CDR3 is 15 amino acids. Germline trimming cut 7 bases from V and 3 bases from J; bases unmatched to any gene: 10. This chain's CDR3 is CASTSGTGHIYEQYF. As DNA, the CDR3 is TGTGCCAGCACCTCCGGGACAGGGCATATCTACGAGCAGTACTTC.

The chain is built from TRBV5-6 and TRBJ1-2, with TRBD1 matching 8 bases. The trim removed 6 bases at V and 7 bases at J, leaving 8 bases unmatched. Germline CDR1 reads SGHDT; CDR2 reads YYEEEE. The CDR3 loop spans 13 amino acids. As DNA, the CDR3 is TGTGCCAGCAAAACGGACAGGGTGGGTGGCTACACCTTC. Its translation: CASKTDRVGGYTF.

This clone has only one observation. V is TRBV7-9 and J is TRBJ2-1; 7 bases line up with TRBD2. CDR3 size: 14 residues. Germline assignment: CDR1 SEHNR and CDR2 FQNEAQ (reference sequence). After removal of 7 bases from V and 5 bases from J, the junction contained 8 bases not matched to a gene. The CDR3 is CASTAATSDNEQFF. The DNA for the CDR3 is TGTGCCAGCACCGCTGCTACTAGCGACAATGAGCAGTTCTTC.